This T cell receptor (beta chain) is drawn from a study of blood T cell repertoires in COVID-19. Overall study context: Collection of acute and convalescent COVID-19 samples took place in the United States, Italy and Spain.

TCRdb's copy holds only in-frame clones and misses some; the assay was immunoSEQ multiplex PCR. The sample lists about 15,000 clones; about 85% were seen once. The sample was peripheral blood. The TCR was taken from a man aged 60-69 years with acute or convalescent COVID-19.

CDR3 sequence: CASSQDLSGARDTQYF. The CDR3 DNA is TGCGCCAGCAGCCAAGACCTTAGCGGGGCGCGGGATACGCAGTATTTT. The J gene is TRBJ2-3, the V gene TRBV4-3; 8 bases align to TRBD2. Germline trimming cut 0 bases from V and 6 bases from J; bases unmatched to any gene: 8. CDR3 length: 16 residues. Germline CDR1 reads LGHNA; CDR2 reads YSLEER.